The 31 T cell receptor beta chains below were found in one sample sequenced in a study of technical replicates of blood from a few donors. Profiling relied on immunoSEQ multiplex PCR, and the TCRdb table lists in-frame clones only, not all of them. In the table there are about 15,000 clones, 65% to 85% of which are singletons. Material: PBMCs. These receptors all come from a human donor in good health.

The V gene is TRBV25-1, the J gene TRBJ2-2, with 9 bases lining up with TRBD1. The germline V gene encodes CDR1 MGHDK and CDR2 SYGVNS. Trimming at V came to 2 bases and at J to 1 base, leaving 2 bases not matched to a gene. The CDR3 is 16 residues long. The CDR3 nucleotides are TGTGCCAGCAGTGAACAGGGACAGGGGAACACCGGGGAGCTGTTTTTT. It encodes CASSEQGQGNTGELFF. Variable domain in full (rest from reference TRBV25-1 and TRBJ2-2): EADIYQTPRYLVIGTGKKITLECSQTMGHDKMYWYQQDPGMELHLIHYSYGVNSTEKGDLSSESTVSRIRTEHFPLTLESARPSHTSQYLCASSEQGQGNTGELFFGEGSRLTVL.

This clone was counted a few times. The V gene is TRBV19, the J gene TRBJ2-1, with 9 nucleotides matching TRBD2. Looked up from germline, CDR1 is LNHDA and CDR2 is SQIVND (reference sequence). V gave up 4 bases and J gave up 9 bases; unmatched junction bases: 10. The CDR3 loop spans 15 amino acids. The CDR3 region has the DNA TGTGCCAGTAGTACCTTAGCGGGAGTAGCGGTTGAGCAGTTCTTC. Translation gives CASSTLAGVAVEQFF.

This clone appeared once. J is TRBJ2-1 and V is TRBV28, with D tentatively TRBD1 (6 bases). Trimming cost V 6 bases and J 5 bases, with 17 bases left between them. CDR3 length equals 15 residues. CDR1 is MDHEN, CDR2 SYDVKM, per germline. Written as DNA, the CDR3 is TGTGCCAGCAGGGTGAGGGGGAAGGACGACAATGAGCAGTTCTTC. Translating gives CASRVRGKDDNEQFF.

This chain connects TRBV5-1 to TRBJ2-3, with a weak D call TRBD1 (5 bases). CDR1 and CDR2 (germline): SGHRS, YFSETQ. V was pared by 5 bases and J by 2 bases, with 15 bases between. The CDR3 loop spans 15 amino acids. The CDR3, as DNA: TGCGCCAGCAGGAGGACAACCCAAACCACAGATACGCAGTATTTT. It translates to CASRRTTQTTDTQYF. Full variable domain (rest looked up from reference TRBV5-1 and TRBJ2-3): KAGVTQTPRYLIKTRGQQVTLSCSPISGHRSVSWYQQTPGQGLQFLFEYFSETQRNKGNFPGRFSGRQFSNSRSEMNVSTLELGDSALYLCASRRTTQTTDTQYFGPGTRLTVL.

This chain links TRBV25-1 with TRBJ2-5; the match to TRBD1 covers 8 bases. The V and J ends lost 4 bases and 4 bases, in that order; junction bases with no gene match: 8. Germline assignment: CDR1 MGHDK and CDR2 SYGVNS. This CDR3 has 15 residues. The CDR3: CASSGSDREGETQYF. The CDR3 nucleotides are TGTGCCAGCAGTGGATCGGACAGGGAAGGAGAGACCCAGTACTTC.

V gene TRBV7-8 combines with J gene TRBJ2-7; 7 bases match TRBD2. V shed 5 bases and J 6 bases; nucleotides not matched to a gene: 22. This CDR3 is 18 amino acids long. CDR1 and CDR2 from the germline V gene are SGHVS and FQNEAQ. CDR3 in amino acids: CASSPSDSGRPLDPEQYF. In nucleotides, the CDR3 is TGTGCCAGCAGCCCGTCGGATAGCGGGCGACCTTTAGACCCCGAGCAGTACTTC.

The rearrangement links TRBV19 to TRBJ2-1; 9 bases line up with TRBD2. The trim removed 6 bases at V and 0 bases at J, leaving 6 bases unmatched. From germline, CDR1 is LNHDA and CDR2 SQIVND (reference sequence). CDR3 length: 16 amino acids. CDR3: CASRVSGSSSYNEQFF. DNA for the CDR3: TGTGCCAGTAGGGTTAGCGGGAGCAGCTCCTACAATGAGCAGTTCTTC.

The rearrangement links TRBV6-1 to TRBJ1-2; no reliable D call. V dropped 7 bases and J dropped 2 bases, with 14 bases sitting between them. CDR3 length equals 14 residues. From germline, CDR1 is MNHNS and CDR2 SASEGT. For the CDR3, the DNA is TGTGCCAGCATTAGCGGAGGAGCCAACTATGGCTACACCTTC. This encodes CASISGGANYGYTF.

The CDR3: CASRIKFQGINIQYF. Written as DNA, the CDR3 is TGTGCCAGCAGAATAAAATTCCAGGGTATCAACATTCAGTACTTC. This chain connects TRBV27 to TRBJ2-4; TRBD1 might be the D (5 bases). Trimming shortened V by 6 bases and J by 7 bases, and 19 bases separated the two germline ends. The CDR3 sequence is 15 residues long. Germline CDR1 and CDR2: MNHEY and SMNVEV (reference sequence).

The gene calls are TRBV28 and TRBJ1-2; D uncertain. This CDR3 comprises 13 residues. Germline V CDR1 and CDR2: MDHEN, SYDVKM. CDR3 in amino acids: CGTQSSTNYGYTF. The CDR3 DNA reads as TGTGGCACCCAAAGCTCGACTAACTATGGCTACACCTTC.

The chain recombines TRBV11-2 with TRBJ1-1; 7 bases match TRBD1. This CDR3 has 14 amino acids. Germline lookup yields CDR1 SGHAT and CDR2 FQNNGV. The junction had 2 bases not matched to a gene; V was cut back by 1 base and J by 3 bases. In DNA, the CDR3 is TGTGCCAGCAGCTTAGGGCAGGGGGACACTGAAGCTTTCTTT. This encodes CASSLGQGDTEAFF.

The J gene is TRBJ2-7, the V gene TRBV6-1; the D gene is possibly TRBD1 (5 bases). Trimming stripped 2 bases from V and 4 bases from J, with 9 bases between. Germline-derived CDR1 and CDR2 are MNHNS and SASEGT. The CDR3 contains 13 residues. CDR3 in amino acids: CASSEMGPYEQYF. CDR3 in DNA: TGTGCCAGCAGTGAAATGGGGCCTTACGAGCAGTACTTC.

The chain joins TRBV10-3 to TRBJ1-1; TRBD1 might be the D (6 bases). V lost 2 bases to trimming and J lost 1 base, with 8 bases between them. CDR3 length equals 14 residues. Germline V gene data show CDR1 as ENHRY and CDR2 as SYGVKD. CDR3 residues: CAISENRENTEAFF. The CDR3 DNA is TGTGCCATCAGTGAGAACAGGGAGAACACTGAAGCTTTCTTT.

The CDR3 region is CASSSQGAKKGELFF. The CDR3 DNA reads as TGTGCCAGCAGTTCGCAGGGGGCAAAGAAAGGGGAGCTGTTTTTT. This chain uses TRBV6-6 with TRBJ2-2, with 8 nucleotides matching TRBD1. Germline CDR1 reads MNHNY; CDR2 reads SVGAGI (reference sequence). The CDR3 covers 15 residues. The V gene end was trimmed by 4 bases and the J gene end by 8 bases; junction bases not matched to a gene: 9.

This clone has a single count. The V call is TRBV6-1, the J call TRBJ1-5; D remains unclear. The CDR3 contains 11 residues. CDR1 is MNHNS and CDR2 is SASEGT in the germline V gene. Trimming took off 6 bases at V and 4 bases at J, with 4 bases between the two ends. As DNA, the CDR3 is TGTGCCAGCAGCTTTAATCAGCCCCAGCATTTT. It codes for CASSFNQPQHF.

This clone was seen once. This sequence joins TRBV10-2 and TRBJ2-7; TRBD2 aligns across 10 bases. Germline trimming cut 6 bases from V and 2 bases from J; bases unmatched to any gene: 7. The CDR3 totals 15 residues. CDR1 and CDR2 (germline): WSHSY, SAAADI. This CDR3 reads CASSPLAGDTYEQYF. CDR3 DNA: TGCGCCAGCAGCCCCCTAGCGGGAGACACCTACGAGCAGTACTTC.

The rearrangement uses TRBV5-1 and TRBJ2-7; 10 nucleotides line up with TRBD2. Trimming took 3 bases from V and 6 from J; bases not matched to a gene: 9. The CDR3 runs 15 residues. Germline CDR1 reads SGHRS; CDR2 reads YFSETQ. CDR3 sequence: CASSSSSGGPSEQYF. In DNA form, the CDR3 reads TGCGCCAGCAGCTCCTCTAGCGGGGGACCTTCCGAGCAGTACTTC.

The chain couples TRBV5-5 to TRBJ1-2; TRBD1 matches 9 bases. CDR1 and CDR2 (germline): SGHKS, YYEKEE (reference sequence). Trimming took 0 bases from V and 0 from J; bases not matched to a gene: 9. This CDR3 is 18 amino acids long. The CDR3 protein is CASSLGQGVLGANYGYTF. The CDR3, as DNA: TGTGCCAGCAGCTTGGGACAGGGGGTCCTTGGGGCTAACTATGGCTACACCTTC.

J is TRBJ2-5 and V is TRBV20-1; D is uncertain. Between the trimmed V and J ends, which lost 5 bases and 0 bases, there was a span of 4 bases. The CDR3 runs 11 residues. From germline, CDR1 is DFQATT and CDR2 SNEGSKA (reference sequence). The CDR3: CSADNQETQYF. The CDR3 nucleotides are TGCAGTGCTGACAACCAAGAGACCCAGTACTTC.

The rearrangement joins TRBV9 to TRBJ2-1; 9 bases fit TRBD2. Per the germline V gene, CDR1 is SGDLS and CDR2 is YYNGEE. The CDR3 spans 15 residues. The V segment lost 0 bases and the J segment 4 bases; nucleotides outside the gene matches: 2. The CDR3 bases are TGTGCCAGCAGCGTAGTCCTAGCGGGATACAATGAGCAGTTCTTC. Residues: CASSVVLAGYNEQFF.

The chain recombines TRBV11-2 with TRBJ2-3, with D possibly being TRBD1 (6 bases). The CDR3 covers 15 residues. CDR1 is SGHAT and CDR2 is FQNNGV in the germline V gene. The V end lost 1 base, the J end lost 5 bases, and 13 bases lay between the germline ends. The CDR3 reads CASSLGVGQGDTQYF. In DNA form, the CDR3 reads TGTGCCAGCAGCTTAGGGGTGGGACAAGGAGATACGCAGTATTTT.

This sequence joins TRBV19 and TRBJ1-5; 8 nucleotides agree with TRBD1. Germline V gene lookup returns CDR1 LNHDA and CDR2 SQIVND (reference sequence). The CDR3 is 17 amino acids. The junction had 15 bases not matched to a gene; V was cut back by 6 bases and J by 5 bases. CDR3 in amino acids: CASSPRPGTGKDQPQHF. In DNA, the CDR3 is TGTGCCAGTAGCCCCCGGCCCGGGACAGGAAAGGATCAGCCCCAGCATTTT.

This sequence joins TRBV6-4 and TRBJ2-3, with a tentative D call TRBD1 (5 bases). Germline values: CDR1 MRHNA, CDR2 SNTAGT. The CDR3 sequence is 14 residues long. Deletions cut 6 bases from V and 3 bases from J, with 13 bases between. The CDR3 DNA reads TGTGCCAGCAGCCAGGGAAGGGAAACAGATACGCAGTATTTT. This codes for CASSQGRETDTQYF.

The V call is TRBV30, the J call TRBJ2-6; no clear D gene. The CDR3 has 15 amino acids. Germline V CDR1 and CDR2: GTSNPN, SVGIG (reference sequence). The V and J ends lost 1 base and 0 bases respectively, with 7 bases between them. The CDR3 region is CAWSGLSSGANVLTF. The CDR3 nucleotides are TGTGCCTGGAGTGGTCTAAGCTCTGGGGCCAACGTCCTGACTTTC.

This clone was seen more than once but under ten times. The rearrangement links TRBV2 to TRBJ2-1; 7 positions match TRBD2. The CDR3 spans 13 residues. Trimming removed 5 bases from V and 5 bases from J; junction bases left unmatched: 3. Per germline, CDR1 SNHLY and CDR2 FYNNEI. The CDR3 DNA reads TGTGCCAGCAGTAGGGACTACCACAATGAGCAGTTCTTC. It is translated as CASSRDYHNEQFF. The whole variable domain, filled in from reference TRBV2 and TRBJ2-1, reads EPEVTQTPSHQVTQMGQEVILRCVPISNHLYFYWYRQILGQKVEFLVSFYNNEISEKSEIFDDQFSVERPDGSNFTLKIRSTKLEDSAMYFCASSRDYHNEQFFGPGTRLTVL.

CDR3 protein: CASSLDGQVLSYEQYF. The DNA for the CDR3 is TGCGCCAGCAGCTTAGATGGACAGGTCCTCTCCTACGAGCAGTACTTC. V is TRBV5-1 and J is TRBJ2-7; 7 nucleotides line up with TRBD1. After removal of 2 bases from V and 0 bases from J, the junction contained 8 bases not matched to a gene. The CDR3 sequence is 16 residues long. Germline V lookup: CDR1 SGHRS, CDR2 YFSETQ.

The J gene is TRBJ1-5, the V gene TRBV5-5, with no clear D. The CDR3 has 15 residues. Germline V gene lookup returns CDR1 SGHKS and CDR2 YYEKEE (reference sequence). Trimming pared 0 bases from V and 0 bases from J, leaving 7 bases between. The CDR3 spells CASSLGVYSNQPQHF. For the CDR3, the DNA is TGTGCCAGCAGCTTGGGAGTTTATAGCAATCAGCCCCAGCATTTT.

The chain employs TRBV30 and TRBJ2-3, with 7 bases aligning to TRBD2. The CDR3 is made up of 14 amino acids. V was clipped by 4 bases and J by 6 bases; unmatched bases: 10. Germline lookup yields CDR1 GTSNPN and CDR2 SVGIG (reference sequence). Here the CDR3 DNA reads TGTGCCTGGAATGTCCGACTAGCAGGGGATACGCAGTATTTT. Translated, it gives CAWNVRLAGDTQYF.

The V gene is TRBV30, the J gene TRBJ2-3; D is undetermined. The CDR3 runs 12 residues. Between the trimmed V and J ends, which lost 6 bases and 1 base, there was a span of 8 bases. Germline CDR1 and CDR2: GTSNPN and SVGIG (reference sequence). For the CDR3, the DNA is TGTGCCTGTGGAAGCGGCACAGATACGCAGTATTTT. Translation gives CACGSGTDTQYF.

The V and J genes are TRBV5-1 and TRBJ2-5, with TRBD2 matching 7 bases. The end of the DNA fits TRBJ2-7 better, so the J call may be wrong. This CDR3 is 13 amino acids long. Per the germline V gene, CDR1 is SGHRS and CDR2 is YFSETQ. CDR3: CASSLQRDGEQYF. The CDR3 DNA sequence: TGCGCCAGCAGCCTGCAGCGGGACGGCGAGCAGTACTTC.

The chain uses TRBV7-2 and TRBJ2-3; the D gene is possibly TRBD2 (5 bases). The germline V and J ends were trimmed by 1 base and 5 bases, with 10 bases remaining between them. Germline V gene sequence: CDR1 SGHTA, CDR2 FQGNSA. This CDR3 is built from 14 residues. The CDR3 DNA follows: TGTGCCAGCAGCTTAGAACGGAGCGGAGATACGCAGTATTTT. Protein product: CASSLERSGDTQYF.